These 26 T cell receptor beta chains were sequenced from one sample in a study of regulatory T cells in long-lasting Graves disease. Time point described: newly diagnosed GD, antithyroid drugs for less than 3 months. Extracted PBMC RNA gave rise to the TCR library. With iRepertoire HTBI primers and Arm-PCR of CDR3 regions, TCR beta libraries were built. One entry per CDR3 protein results from TCRdb running MiXCR on the multiplex PCR reads. Of some 410,000 distinct CDR3 sequences in the sample, over 15% were seen once. This sample was shared with a second study, whose subject was T cells in Graves' hyperthyroidism and ophthalmopathy.

The material was peripheral blood mononuclear cells (PBMCs), obtained at new diagnosis, from a patient treated with antithyroid drugs. The receptors here all came from a woman aged 25 to 39 with Graves disease.

A few counts support this clonotype. V is TRBV20-1 and J is TRBJ1-6, with 9 bases aligning to TRBD1. Germline lookup yields CDR1 DFQATT and CDR2 SNEGSKA (reference sequence). The V segment lost 6 bases and the J segment 9 bases; nucleotides outside the gene matches: 9. The CDR3 sequence is 14 residues long. CDR3 amino acids: CSAARDRVFSPLHF. The CDR3 DNA reads TGCAGTGCCGCCCGGGACAGGGTCTTTTCACCCCTCCACTTT.

This clonotype was recorded many times. The V gene is TRBV3-1, the J gene TRBJ2-7; D is undetermined. With 3 bases removed from V and 4 bases from J, the gap between germline ends came to 10 bases. Per germline, CDR1 LGHDT and CDR2 YNNKEL (reference sequence). The CDR3 length is 13 residues. CDR3 DNA sequence: TGTGCCAGCAGCCAGGGAATAATTTACGAGCAGTACTTC. Translation: CASSQGIIYEQYF.

This clonotype has only a few counts. The J gene is TRBJ2-1, the V gene TRBV24-1; TRBD2 is a possible D gene (5 bases). V shed 5 bases and J shed 1 base, with 11 bases lying between them. The CDR3 sequence is 15 residues long. Germline V gene sequence: CDR1 KGHDR, CDR2 SFDVKD. Here the CDR3 DNA reads TGTGCCACCAGTGGGTGGGGAGAATCCTACAATGAGCAGTTCTTC. It translates to CATSGWGESYNEQFF.

This clonotype has ten or more counts. This chain links TRBV28 with TRBJ2-3, with D possibly TRBD1 on 6 matching bases. V was clipped by 3 bases and J by 4 bases, with 14 bases between them. CDR3 length: 15 amino acids. The V gene's germline CDR1 is MDHEN and CDR2 SYDVKM. This CDR3 reads CASSLEQGEPDTQYF. DNA of the CDR3: TGTGCCAGCAGTTTGGAACAGGGCGAGCCAGATACGCAGTATTTT.

This clonotype has at least ten counts. J is TRBJ1-1 and V is TRBV28; TRBD1 is a possible D gene (5 bases). Trimming removed 6 bases at V and 0 bases at J, with 26 bases between. The CDR3 sequence is 19 residues long. Germline CDR1 MDHEN, CDR2 SYDVKM. The CDR3 DNA is TGTGCCAGCAGCCCACATGACGGGGCTATTCGACTAATGAACACTGAAGCTTTCTTT. Its translation: CASSPHDGAIRLMNTEAFF.

This clonotype was observed a handful of times. J is TRBJ2-5 and V is TRBV11-2; no firm D call. Germline CDR1 is SGHAT and CDR2 is FQNNGV. There are 15 residues in the CDR3. V was pared by 10 bases and J by 0 bases, with 18 bases between. DNA of the CDR3: TGTGCCACCTCCCAAGCCTCATCGTACCAAGAGACCCAGTACTTC. This translates into CATSQASSYQETQYF.

This clonotype was detected many times. The chain combines TRBV3-1 with TRBJ2-1, with 12 bases aligning to TRBD2. The CDR3 is made up of 16 amino acids. The germline gives CDR1 LGHDT, CDR2 YNNKEL (reference sequence). After removal of 2 bases from V and 3 bases from J, the junction contained 2 bases not matched to a gene. The CDR3 is CASSQKGLAGYNEQFF. For the CDR3, the DNA is TGTGCCAGCAGCCAAAAGGGACTAGCGGGCTACAATGAGCAGTTCTTC.

This clonotype has a count of ten or more. The rearrangement links TRBV7-2 to TRBJ2-7, with D possibly matching TRBD2 (6 bases). Germline CDR1 SGHTA, CDR2 FQGNSA. Between the trimmed V and J ends, which lost 3 bases and 0 bases, there was a span of 12 bases. CDR3 length: 15 amino acids. CDR3 nucleotide sequence: TGTGCCAGCAGCTTCGGGCTAGCGCACTCCTACGAGCAGTACTTC. Amino acids: CASSFGLAHSYEQYF.

Many counts were recorded for this clonotype. The chain has TRBV11-2 and TRBJ2-5; 8 positions match TRBD2. Per germline, CDR1 SGHAT and CDR2 FQNNGV. The CDR3 contains 16 residues. V was clipped by 5 bases and J by 4 bases; unmatched bases: 12. CDR3 sequence reads: CASSRWAGGQGETQYF. DNA of the CDR3: TGTGCCAGCAGCAGGTGGGCGGGAGGTCAAGGAGAGACCCAGTACTTC.

This clonotype was observed many times. The rearrangement links TRBV7-9 to TRBJ2-1; D is uncertain. Between the trimmed V and J ends, which lost 5 bases and 3 bases, there was a span of 8 bases. Germline V lookup: CDR1 SEHNR, CDR2 FQNEAQ (reference sequence). The length of the CDR3 is 13 residues. CDR3 nucleotide sequence: TGTGCCAGCAGCCTAATGGTCTACAATGAGCAGTTCTTC. Translating it yields CASSLMVYNEQFF.

This clonotype appeared many times. The chain uses TRBV20-1 and TRBJ2-7, with 7 bases fitting TRBD2. V was clipped by 3 bases and J by 4 bases; unmatched bases: 15. The CDR3 covers 16 residues. Germline V gene sequence: CDR1 DFQATT, CDR2 SNEGSKA (reference sequence). CDR3 sequence (DNA): TGCAGTGCTAGCCCGTCGGGGGAGGGCCGTAGGTACGAGCAGTACTTC. This gives the protein CSASPSGEGRRYEQYF.

There are many counts of this clonotype. The J gene is TRBJ2-7, the V gene TRBV9; 7 bases align to TRBD1. Trimming took 1 base from V and 4 from J; bases not matched to a gene: 8. The CDR3 runs 15 residues. Germline CDR1 reads SGDLS; CDR2 reads YYNGEE. The CDR3 coding sequence is TGTGCCAGCAGCGTATCGCAGGGGGAAGGGTACGAGCAGTACTTC. Translated: CASSVSQGEGYEQYF.

This clonotype was picked up many times. The J gene is TRBJ2-7, the V gene TRBV20-1; D is unresolved. CDR3 length: 17 residues. From germline, CDR1 is DFQATT and CDR2 SNEGSKA (reference sequence). V was shortened by 2 bases and J by 4 bases, with 24 bases between the two germline ends. The CDR3 bases are TGCAGTGCTAGACCCAATCTCCGAACGGGTAGTTGGTACGAGCAGTACTTC. Translation gives CSARPNLRTGSWYEQYF.

This clonotype showed up many times. The V call is TRBV20-1, the J call TRBJ1-5; weak D call: TRBD1 (6 bases). Germline assignment: CDR1 DFQATT and CDR2 SNEGSKA (reference sequence). The V and J ends lost 5 bases and 4 bases respectively, with 18 bases between them. The CDR3 extends over 15 amino acids. The CDR3 protein is CSAARWTVRNQPQHF. The CDR3 nucleotides are TGCAGTGCTGCCCGTTGGACAGTTCGAAATCAGCCCCAGCATTTT.

Turning to this clonotype: This may come from a read error, since a much larger clone is one base off. The chain uses TRBV27 and TRBJ1-4, with 7 bases lining up with TRBD1. The CDR3 loop spans 14 amino acids. Germline values: CDR1 MNHEY, CDR2 SMNVEV (reference sequence). CDR3 residues: CASISGTDNEKLLF. In nucleotides, the CDR3 is TGTGCCAGCATATCCGGGACAGATAATGAAAAACTGCTTTTT. The full variable domain, its missing parts supplied by reference TRBV27 and TRBJ1-4, is EAQVTQNPRYLITVTGKKLTVTCSQNMNHEYMSWYRQDPGLGLRQIYYSMNVEVTDKGDVPEGYKVSRKEKRNFPLILESPSPNQTSLYFCASISGTDNEKLLFGSGTQLSVL.

The sample holds many counts of this clonotype. The chain recombines TRBV2 with TRBJ1-2; TRBD1 matches 9 bases. The CDR3 is made up of 15 amino acids. J was trimmed by 4 bases and V by 0 bases; bases with no gene match: 3. Looked up from germline, CDR1 is SNHLY and CDR2 is FYNNEI. CDR3 nucleotide sequence: TGTGCCAGCAGTGAAGCGGACAGGGGAAGCTATGGCTACACCTTC. Translation gives CASSEADRGSYGYTF.

Turning to this clonotype: This may stem from a read error, because a much larger clone lies one nucleotide away. The chain recombines TRBV3-1 with TRBJ2-3, with 7 nucleotides matching TRBD1. TRBJ2-1 explains the end of the DNA better; the J call may be wrong. This CDR3 contains 14 residues. CDR1 and CDR2 from the germline V gene are LGHDT and YNNKEL (reference sequence). The CDR3 reads CASASVGGRNEQFF. CDR3 DNA: TGTGCCAGCGCATCAGTAGGGGGCCGGAACGAGCAGTTCTTC.

This clonotype was seen many times. The chain recombines TRBV11-2 with TRBJ1-1, with D possibly TRBD1 on 6 matching bases. Between the trimmed V and J ends, which lost 2 bases and 10 bases, there was a span of 14 bases. The germline gives CDR1 SGHAT, CDR2 FQNNGV. This CDR3 contains 13 residues. The CDR3 nucleotides read TGTGCCAGCAGCTTATTGATACAGGGTAGAGCTTTCTTT. This translates into CASSLLIQGRAFF.

The chain couples TRBV9 to TRBJ2-1; 9 bases agree with TRBD2. The CDR3 is 18 residues long. Germline CDR1 SGDLS, CDR2 YYNGEE. J lost 6 bases, V lost 0 bases, and 13 bases had no gene match. Here the CDR3 reads CASSVGREGAGGFNEQFF. The CDR3 bases are TGTGCCAGCAGCGTAGGGAGGGAGGGAGCGGGAGGCTTCAATGAGCAGTTCTTC.

This clonotype was detected a few times. J is TRBJ2-7 and V is TRBV25-1, with 7 bases identical to TRBD1. Per the germline V gene, CDR1 is MGHDK and CDR2 is SYGVNS. The junction had 10 bases not matched to a gene; V was cut back by 3 bases and J by 2 bases. The CDR3 consists of 16 residues. The CDR3 loop reads CASSEDRRLPPYEQYF. The CDR3 coding sequence is TGTGCCAGCAGTGAGGACAGGCGTTTACCCCCCTACGAGCAGTACTTC.

With respect to this clonotype: One junction end does not reproduce the germline sequence, and a read error may be involved. V and J are TRBV2 and TRBJ2-7; TRBD1 might be the D (5 bases). Germline values: CDR1 SNHLY, CDR2 FYNNEI. CDR3 length: 10 residues. The CDR3 here is CASRSTGYRF. CDR3 bases: TGTGCCAGCAGATCTACAGGATATCGGTTC.

Concerning this clonotype itself: A much larger clone differs from this one at a single base, so this may be a read error. J is TRBJ2-7 and V is TRBV20-1; 9 positions match TRBD2. Per germline, CDR1 DFQATT and CDR2 SNEGSKA (reference sequence). Losses at the gene ends were 4 bases for V and 3 bases for J; bases not matched to a gene: 7. This CDR3 region has 14 residues. For the CDR3, the DNA is TGCAGTGCTACTAGGACTAGCGTCTACTACGAGCAGTACTTC. This translates into CSATRTSVYYEQYF.

This clonotype has a count of ten or more. The chain uses TRBV27 and TRBJ1-2; D is ambiguous. Germline CDR1 and CDR2: MNHEY and SMNVEV (reference sequence). The V end lost 0 bases, the J end lost 3 bases, and 5 bases lay between the germline ends. The CDR3 runs to 13 residues. The CDR3 region has the DNA TGTGCCAGCAGTTTATCGACGGACTATGGCTACACCTTC. Residues: CASSLSTDYGYTF.

The V gene is TRBV19, the J gene TRBJ2-1; 11 nucleotides match TRBD2. Germline V gene data show CDR1 as LNHDA and CDR2 as SQIVND (reference sequence). CDR3 length equals 18 residues. Trimming took 1 base from V and 4 from J; bases not matched to a gene: 9. CDR3 DNA: TGTGCCAGTAGTATAGGGGGGGCGCGACTAGCGGGGTACAATGAGCAGTTCTTC. As protein: CASSIGGARLAGYNEQFF.

A few counts support this clonotype. V is TRBV18 and J is TRBJ2-2, with 12 bases lining up with TRBD1. Germline lookup yields CDR1 KGHSH and CDR2 LQKENI. This CDR3 region has 18 residues. V gave up 2 bases and J gave up 7 bases; unmatched junction bases: 11. CDR3: CASSPGPGQGAKFGELFF. The CDR3 nucleotides read TGTGCCAGCTCACCAGGACCGGGACAGGGGGCGAAATTCGGGGAGCTGTTTTTT.

This clonotype has more than one count but fewer than ten. This rearrangement joins TRBV4-3 to TRBJ2-3; D is perhaps TRBD2 (5 bases). Trimming removed 0 bases from V and 1 base from J, with 14 bases in between. This CDR3 spans 17 amino acids. Germline V gene data show CDR1 as LGHNA and CDR2 as YSLEER. In DNA, the CDR3 is TGCGCCAGCAGCCAAGATAATCTAGCCGGTCGCACAGATACGCAGTATTTT. Translation: CASSQDNLAGRTDTQYF.